This passage covers 25 T cell receptor beta chains from one sample sequenced in a study of shared clonotypes between healthy human individuals. Generated by immunoSEQ multiplex PCR, the TCRdb table keeps only in-frame clones and is missing some. The sample holds 450,000 to 500,000 clones, less than 80% seen once. Sequencing was performed on PBMCs. These receptors all come from a middle-aged woman in good health. Some clones in this sample may be carry-over from other donors' samples.

The J gene is TRBJ2-3, the V gene TRBV7-9; 10 bases are a match to TRBD2. CDR1 is SEHNR, CDR2 FQNEAQ, per germline (reference sequence). V trimming: 1 base; J trimming: 2 bases; junction bases outside the gene matches: 3. The CDR3 covers 16 residues. The CDR3 DNA is TGTGCCAGCAGCTTAGTTAGCGGGAGGTTCACAGATACGCAGTATTTT. Translating it yields CASSLVSGRFTDTQYF.

A note on this clone: Other DNA sequences in the same sample also yield this CDR3. This chain joins TRBV4-1 and TRBJ2-1; perhaps TRBD2 as D (5 bases). V was trimmed by 0 bases and J by 0 bases, leaving 6 bases between them. Germline V gene data show CDR1 as MGHRA and CDR2 as YSYEKL. This CDR3 has 15 residues. The CDR3 DNA reads as TGCGCCAGCAGCCAAGACCGGGACTCCTACAATGAGCAGTTCTTC. It codes for CASSQDRDSYNEQFF.

J is TRBJ2-5 and V is TRBV19, with 8 nucleotides matching TRBD1. The V gene's germline CDR1 is LNHDA and CDR2 SQIVND (reference sequence). The CDR3 sequence is 13 residues long. Trimming removed 9 bases from V and 0 bases from J; junction bases left unmatched: 3. The CDR3 sequence is CASRDRNQETQYF. The CDR3, as DNA: TGTGCCAGCCGGGACAGGAACCAAGAGACCCAGTACTTC.

This clone came up once. This sequence joins TRBV29-1 and TRBJ2-3, with a weak D call TRBD2 (5 bases). Germline assignment: CDR1 SQVTM and CDR2 ANQGSEA. The V end was cut by 6 bases, the J end by 1 base, with 17 bases between. The CDR3 loop spans 15 amino acids. CDR3 DNA sequence: TGCAGCGTCGTGGGAGCGGACTCGCGCACAGATACGCAGTATTTT. The encoded protein is CSVVGADSRTDTQYF.

Concerning this clone: One end of the junction is discordant with germline, which a read error may explain. V gene TRBV6-1 combines with J gene TRBJ2-7; 11 bases agree with TRBD2. Germline-derived CDR1 and CDR2 are MNHNS and SASEGT. CDR3 length: 17 residues. CDR3 coding DNA: TGTGCCAGCACTGAAACTGGGCTAGCGGGAGGCTCCTACGAGCAGTACTTC. Its protein product is CASTETGLAGGSYEQYF.

The chain combines TRBV19 with TRBJ2-2; unclear D gene. The V gene's germline CDR1 is LNHDA and CDR2 SQIVND (reference sequence). The CDR3 has 14 residues. V was cut by 7 bases and J by 1 base, with 10 bases left in between. The CDR3 nucleotides read TGTGCCAGTAAGGTTCAGGAGAACACCGGGGAGCTGTTTTTT. Translation gives CASKVQENTGELFF.

The J gene is TRBJ2-3, the V gene TRBV7-2, with D perhaps assigned TRBD1 or TRBD2 (5 bases each). V gave up 1 base and J gave up 0 bases, with 5 bases separating them. The CDR3 runs 14 residues. Germline assignment: CDR1 SGHTA and CDR2 FQGNSA. As DNA, the CDR3 is TGTGCCAGCAGCTTAGGGGACAGCACAGATACGCAGTATTTT. It codes for CASSLGDSTDTQYF.

V is TRBV7-2 and J is TRBJ2-1; D may match TRBD1 or TRBD2 (5 bases each). This CDR3 is built from 17 residues. The germline gives CDR1 SGHTA, CDR2 FQGNSA. Trimming removed 0 bases from V and 0 bases from J, with 12 bases in between. The CDR3 loop reads CASSLALGERSYNEQFF. For the CDR3, the DNA is TGTGCCAGCAGCTTAGCGCTGGGGGAGCGCTCCTACAATGAGCAGTTCTTC.

This clone came up a few times. V gene TRBV5-1 combines with J gene TRBJ2-7; D tentatively reads TRBD1 or TRBD2 (6 bases each). Trimming left V 4 bases short and J 5 bases short, with 16 bases between. Germline V gene sequence: CDR1 SGHRS, CDR2 YFSETQ. The CDR3 is made up of 14 amino acids. CDR3 loop: CASSRSGAVDEQYF. The DNA for the CDR3 is TGCGCCAGCAGCAGGTCGGGGGCAGTAGACGAGCAGTACTTC.

The chain is built from TRBV6-1 and TRBJ1-5, with unresolved D. Trimming stripped 4 bases from V and 2 bases from J, with 15 bases between. From germline, CDR1 is MNHNS and CDR2 SASEGT. This CDR3 comprises 16 residues. The CDR3 sequence is CASSVKINMGNQPQHF. CDR3 DNA sequence: TGTGCCAGCAGTGTCAAGATAAATATGGGCAATCAGCCCCAGCATTTT.

DNA of the CDR3: TGTGCCAGCAGCGCCAGGGGTACCCACTACTACGAGCAGTACTTC. Amino acid sequence: CASSARGTHYYEQYF. The chain links TRBV21-1 to TRBJ2-7; TRBD1 is taken as the D call from the table, unchecked against the DNA. TRBV21-1 is recorded as a pseudogene. This CDR3 spans 15 amino acids.

This rearrangement joins TRBV7-9 to TRBJ2-4; a possible D gene is TRBD2 (7 bases). Germline V lookup: CDR1 SEHNR, CDR2 FQNEAQ (reference sequence). Trimming took 5 bases from V and 7 from J, leaving 15 bases between them. The CDR3 has 14 residues. CDR3 sequence: CASSRGAAINIQYF. In nucleotides, the CDR3 is TGTGCCAGCAGCCGGGGGGCAGCCATCAACATTCAGTACTTC.

The chain links TRBV6-1 to TRBJ2-1; D is perhaps TRBD2 (5 bases). Germline V CDR1 and CDR2: MNHNS, SASEGT. The CDR3 totals 14 residues. Trimming removed 1 base at V and 6 bases at J, with 10 bases between. Written as DNA, the CDR3 is TGTGCCAGCAGTGAAGGCGCGGACTTCAATGAGCAGTTCTTC. It yields the protein CASSEGADFNEQFF.

The rearrangement uses TRBV7-3 and TRBJ2-3; 7 bases agree with TRBD2. The CDR3 spans 16 residues. J was trimmed by 6 bases and V by 1 base; bases with no gene match: 10. The germline gives CDR1 SGHTA, CDR2 FQGTGA. The CDR3 region is CASSLKAAGAQDTQYF. CDR3 sequence (DNA): TGTGCCAGCAGCTTAAAAGCGGCGGGAGCCCAGGATACGCAGTATTTT.

The chain combines TRBV5-1 with TRBJ2-3; D uncertain. V dropped 0 bases and J dropped 4 bases, with 12 bases sitting between them. This CDR3 has 15 residues. In germline, CDR1 is SGHRS, CDR2 YFSETQ. Here the CDR3 reads CASSLAGLTADTQYF. For the CDR3, the DNA is TGCGCCAGCAGCTTGGCCGGGTTGACTGCAGATACGCAGTATTTT.

The chain carries TRBV5-4 and TRBJ1-4; 9 bases line up with TRBD1. This CDR3 contains 13 residues. V lost 4 bases, J lost 8 bases, and 3 bases stayed unmatched. Germline values: CDR1 SGHNT, CDR2 YYREEE (reference sequence). The CDR3 DNA is TGTGCCAGCAGCGGAGGGACAGGGGAAAAACTGTTTTTT. This codes for CASSGGTGEKLFF.

This chain joins TRBV30 and TRBJ2-4; the D gene is possibly TRBD1 (5 bases). The CDR3 is 15 amino acids. The germline V gene has CDR1 GTSNPN and CDR2 SVGIG (reference sequence). The V gene lost 3 bases and the J gene lost 3 bases, with 15 bases spanning the gap. The CDR3 protein is CAWRPRLGHKNIQYF. The CDR3 region has the DNA TGTGCCTGGAGGCCCAGGCTCGGACACAAAAACATTCAGTACTTC.

Ten or more counts support this clone. The V and J genes are TRBV4-2 and TRBJ1-4, with 8 bases that match TRBD1. The junction had 10 bases not matched to a gene; V was cut back by 4 bases and J by 6 bases. Germline-derived CDR1 and CDR2 are LGHNA and YNFKEQ. The CDR3 is 16 residues long. CDR3 sequence: CASSPEGDRLDEKLFF. In DNA form, the CDR3 reads TGTGCCAGCAGCCCCGAGGGGGACAGGTTGGATGAAAAACTGTTTTTT.

The rearrangement uses TRBV5-1 and TRBJ2-2; possible D gene TRBD2, 5 bases. V was shortened by 0 bases and J by 5 bases, with 8 bases between the two germline ends. Germline V CDR1 and CDR2: SGHRS, YFSETQ. The CDR3 extends over 14 amino acids. The CDR3 region has the DNA TGCGCCAGCAGCTTGGTCCGGGGAACCGGGGAGCTGTTTTTT. Encoded protein: CASSLVRGTGELFF.

The rearrangement uses TRBV11-2 and TRBJ2-3; the D is unclear. CDR1 SGHAT and CDR2 FQNNGV come from the germline V gene. The CDR3 has 17 residues. V lost 5 bases, J lost 2 bases, and 20 bases lay in between. CDR3 bases: TGTGCCAGCAGCCCGGCCGACTTGCGGAGAGTCACAGATACGCAGTATTTT. Translation: CASSPADLRRVTDTQYF.

The chain has TRBV18 and TRBJ1-1; D is undetermined. Trimming cost V 0 bases and J 3 bases, with 5 bases left between them. The CDR3 has 13 residues. Germline values: CDR1 KGHSH, CDR2 LQKENI. The CDR3 sequence: CASSPPAYTEAFF. In DNA, the CDR3 is TGTGCCAGCTCACCACCAGCATACACTGAAGCTTTCTTT.

This clone was detected a few times. The chain couples TRBV7-2 to TRBJ1-2; D is ambiguous. Germline CDR1 is SGHTA and CDR2 is FQGNSA. The CDR3 consists of 15 residues. V gave up 8 bases and J gave up 4 bases, with 20 bases separating them. As DNA, the CDR3 is TGTGCCAGCGCCGAAAAAACCGGGGTGGGCTATGGCTACACCTTC. Translating gives CASAEKTGVGYGYTF. Complete variable domain (other parts from reference TRBV7-2 and TRBJ1-2): GAGVSQSPSNKVTEKGKDVELRCDPISGHTALYWYRQSLGQGLEFLIYFQGNSAPDKSGLPSDRFSAERTGGSVSTLTIQRTQQEDSAVYLCASAEKTGVGYGYTFGSGTRLTVV.

This clone occurred once. The chain uses TRBV9 and TRBJ2-7, with D perhaps matching TRBD1 (6 bases). Germline V gene lookup returns CDR1 SGDLS and CDR2 YYNGEE. Trimming pared 0 bases from V and 3 bases from J, leaving 13 bases between. CDR3 length: 15 amino acids. The CDR3 protein is CASSVGGLADYEQYF. In DNA form, the CDR3 reads TGTGCCAGCAGCGTAGGGGGGCTAGCAGACTACGAGCAGTACTTC.

In this sample, this clone turned up a few times. The rearrangement uses TRBV28 and TRBJ1-1; D uncertain. CDR3 length equals 13 residues. V was trimmed by 5 bases and J by 8 bases, leaving 15 bases between them. Looked up from germline, CDR1 is MDHEN and CDR2 is SYDVKM. Here the CDR3 reads CASSPGSLQEAFF. CDR3 sequence (DNA): TGTGCCAGCAGTCCCGGAAGCCTTCAGGAAGCTTTCTTT.

The chain is built from TRBV6-5 and TRBJ2-1, with TRBD2 as a possible D gene (6 bases). Germline values: CDR1 MNHEY, CDR2 SVGAGI. The CDR3 spans 12 residues. V dropped 6 bases and J dropped 10 bases, with 13 bases sitting between them. This CDR3 is CASRETSGEQFF. Written as DNA, the CDR3 is TGTGCCAGCAGGGAGACTAGTGGCGAGCAGTTCTTC.